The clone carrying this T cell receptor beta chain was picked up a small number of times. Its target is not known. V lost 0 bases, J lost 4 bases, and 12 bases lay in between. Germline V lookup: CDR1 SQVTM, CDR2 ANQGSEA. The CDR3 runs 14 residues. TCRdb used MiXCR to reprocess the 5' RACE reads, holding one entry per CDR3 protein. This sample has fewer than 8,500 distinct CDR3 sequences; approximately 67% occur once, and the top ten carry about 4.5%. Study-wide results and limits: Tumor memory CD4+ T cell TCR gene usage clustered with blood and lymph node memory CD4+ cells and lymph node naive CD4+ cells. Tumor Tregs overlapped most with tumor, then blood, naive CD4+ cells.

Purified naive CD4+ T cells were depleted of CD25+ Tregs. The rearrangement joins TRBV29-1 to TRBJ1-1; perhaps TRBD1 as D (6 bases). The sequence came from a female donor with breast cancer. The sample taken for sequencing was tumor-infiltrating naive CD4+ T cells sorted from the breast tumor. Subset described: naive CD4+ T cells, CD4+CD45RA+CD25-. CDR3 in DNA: TGCAGCGTTGAAGAGACGGGGGGCATCACTGAAGCTTTCTTT. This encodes CSVEETGGITEAFF.